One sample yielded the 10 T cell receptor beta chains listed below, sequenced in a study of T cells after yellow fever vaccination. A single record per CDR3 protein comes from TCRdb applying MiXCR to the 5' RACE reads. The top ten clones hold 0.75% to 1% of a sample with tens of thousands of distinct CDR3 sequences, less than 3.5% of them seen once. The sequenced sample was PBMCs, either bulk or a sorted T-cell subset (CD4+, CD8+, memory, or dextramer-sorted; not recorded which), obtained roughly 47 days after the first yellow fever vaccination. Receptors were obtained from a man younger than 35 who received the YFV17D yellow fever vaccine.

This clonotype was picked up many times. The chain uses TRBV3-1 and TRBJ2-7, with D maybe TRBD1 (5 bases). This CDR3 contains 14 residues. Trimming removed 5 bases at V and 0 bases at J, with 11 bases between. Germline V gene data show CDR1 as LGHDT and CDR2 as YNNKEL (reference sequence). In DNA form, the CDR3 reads TGTGCCAGCAGCGAGACAGTCTCCTCCTACGAGCAGTACTTC. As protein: CASSETVSSYEQYF.

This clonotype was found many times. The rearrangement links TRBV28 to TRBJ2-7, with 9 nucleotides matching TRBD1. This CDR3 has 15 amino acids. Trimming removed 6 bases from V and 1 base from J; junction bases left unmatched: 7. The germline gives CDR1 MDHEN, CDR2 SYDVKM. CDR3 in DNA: TGTGCCAGCAGCCAACCGGGACAGGGATCCTACGAGCAGTACGTC. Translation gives CASSQPGQGSYEQYV.

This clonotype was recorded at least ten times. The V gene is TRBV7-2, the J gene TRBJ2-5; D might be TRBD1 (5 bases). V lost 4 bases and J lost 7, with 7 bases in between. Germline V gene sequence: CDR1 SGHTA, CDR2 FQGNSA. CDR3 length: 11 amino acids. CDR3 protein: CASSSQGTQYF. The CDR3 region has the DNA TGTGCCAGCAGCTCCCAGGGGACCCAGTACTTC.

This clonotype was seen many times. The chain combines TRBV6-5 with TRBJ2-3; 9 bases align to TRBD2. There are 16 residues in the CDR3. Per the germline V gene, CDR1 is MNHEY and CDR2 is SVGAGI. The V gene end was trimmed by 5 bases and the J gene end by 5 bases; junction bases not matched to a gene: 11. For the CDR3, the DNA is TGTGCCAGCAGTCTCCCAGCGGGGGGCCTGGGAGATACGCAGTATTTT. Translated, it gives CASSLPAGGLGDTQYF.

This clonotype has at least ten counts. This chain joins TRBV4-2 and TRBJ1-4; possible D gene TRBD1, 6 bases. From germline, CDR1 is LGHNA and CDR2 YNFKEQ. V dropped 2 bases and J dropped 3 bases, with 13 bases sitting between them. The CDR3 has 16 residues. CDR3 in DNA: TGTGCCAGCAGCCAACTCCGACAGGCGGCTAATGAAAAACTGTTTTTT. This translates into CASSQLRQAANEKLFF.

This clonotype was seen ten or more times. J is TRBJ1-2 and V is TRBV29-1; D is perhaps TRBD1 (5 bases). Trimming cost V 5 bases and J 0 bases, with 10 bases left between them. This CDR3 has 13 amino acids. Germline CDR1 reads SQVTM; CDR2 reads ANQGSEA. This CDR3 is CSVWDATNYGYTF. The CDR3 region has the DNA TGCAGCGTTTGGGACGCGACTAACTATGGCTACACCTTC.

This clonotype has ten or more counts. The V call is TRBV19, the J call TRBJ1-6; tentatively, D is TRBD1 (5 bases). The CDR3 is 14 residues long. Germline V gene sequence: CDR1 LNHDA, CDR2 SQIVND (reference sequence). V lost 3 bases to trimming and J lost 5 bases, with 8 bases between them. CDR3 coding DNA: TGTGCCAGTAGTATCCGGGACCATAATTCACCCCTCCACTTT. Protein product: CASSIRDHNSPLHF.

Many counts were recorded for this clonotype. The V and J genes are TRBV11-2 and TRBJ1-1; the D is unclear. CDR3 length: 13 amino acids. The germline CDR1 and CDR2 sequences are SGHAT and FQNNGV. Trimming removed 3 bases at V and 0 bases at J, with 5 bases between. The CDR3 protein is CASSFKLNTEAFF. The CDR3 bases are TGTGCCAGCAGCTTCAAGCTGAACACTGAAGCTTTCTTT.

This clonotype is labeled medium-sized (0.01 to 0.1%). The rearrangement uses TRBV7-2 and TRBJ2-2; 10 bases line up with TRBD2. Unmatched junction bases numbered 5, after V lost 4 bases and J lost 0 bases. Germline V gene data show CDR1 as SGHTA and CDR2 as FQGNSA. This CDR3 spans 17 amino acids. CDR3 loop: CASSSSSGGANTGELFF. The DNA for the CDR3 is TGTGCCAGCAGCTCCTCTAGCGGGGGAGCGAACACCGGGGAGCTGTTTTTT.

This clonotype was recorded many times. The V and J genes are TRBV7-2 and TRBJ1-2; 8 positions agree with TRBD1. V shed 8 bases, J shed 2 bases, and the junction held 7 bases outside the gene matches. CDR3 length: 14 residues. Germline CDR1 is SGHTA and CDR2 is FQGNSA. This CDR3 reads CASSKTGANYGYTF. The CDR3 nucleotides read TGTGCCAGCTCCAAGACAGGGGCGAACTATGGCTACACCTTC.